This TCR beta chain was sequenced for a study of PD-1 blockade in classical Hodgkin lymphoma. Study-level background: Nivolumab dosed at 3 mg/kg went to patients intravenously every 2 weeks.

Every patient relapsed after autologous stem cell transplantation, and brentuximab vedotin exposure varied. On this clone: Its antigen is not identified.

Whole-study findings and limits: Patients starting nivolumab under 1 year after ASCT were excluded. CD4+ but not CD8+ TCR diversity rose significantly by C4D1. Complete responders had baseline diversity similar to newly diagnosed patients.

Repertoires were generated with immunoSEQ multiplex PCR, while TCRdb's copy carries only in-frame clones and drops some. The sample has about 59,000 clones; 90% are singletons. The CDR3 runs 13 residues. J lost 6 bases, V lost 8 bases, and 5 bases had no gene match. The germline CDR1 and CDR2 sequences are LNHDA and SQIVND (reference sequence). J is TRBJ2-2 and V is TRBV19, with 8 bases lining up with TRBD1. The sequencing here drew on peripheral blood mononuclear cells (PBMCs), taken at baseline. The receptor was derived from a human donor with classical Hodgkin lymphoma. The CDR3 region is CASHAGGAGELFF. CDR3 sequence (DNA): TGTGCCAGTCACGCAGGGGGCGCCGGGGAGCTGTTTTTT.